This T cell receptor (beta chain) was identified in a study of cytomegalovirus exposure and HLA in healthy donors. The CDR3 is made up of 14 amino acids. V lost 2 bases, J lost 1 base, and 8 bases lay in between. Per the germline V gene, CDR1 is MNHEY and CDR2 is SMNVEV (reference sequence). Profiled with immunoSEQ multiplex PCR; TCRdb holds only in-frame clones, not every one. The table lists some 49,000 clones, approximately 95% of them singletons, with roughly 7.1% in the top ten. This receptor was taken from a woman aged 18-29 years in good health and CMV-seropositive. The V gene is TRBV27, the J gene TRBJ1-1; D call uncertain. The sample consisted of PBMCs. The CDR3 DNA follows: TGTGCCAGCAGTTTAGGTTTGGCGAACACTGAAGCTTTCTTT. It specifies CASSLGLANTEAFF.